One sample yielded the 27 T cell receptor beta chains listed below, sequenced in a study of CXCR3-negative and CXCR3-positive naive CD8 T cells. All TRB cDNA libraries came from 5' RACE performed with UMI labels. TCRdb reprocessed the 5' RACE reads and stores each CDR3 protein as one record, lacking DNA. The sample is made up of about 92,000 distinct CDR3 sequences, and the top ten hold approximately 1.5% of it. Specimen: naive CXCR3- CD8+ T cells from blood. Subset in this sample: CD45RO-CCR7+CD27+CD95- naive CD8+ T cells lacking CXCR3 (TNR3-). These receptors came from a human donor in good health. Some clones in this sample may be carry-over from other donors' samples.

The chain uses TRBV19 and TRBJ1-1; TCRdb's D call, TRBD1, is unchecked because there is no DNA. This CDR3 comprises 16 residues. From germline, CDR1 is LNHDA and CDR2 SQIVND (reference sequence). The CDR3 here is CASNPLDRGRNTEAFF. The full variable domain, with the rest looked up from reference TRBV19 and TRBJ1-1, is DGGITQSPKYLFRKEGQNVTLSCEQNLNHDAMYWYRQDPGQGLRLIYYSQIVNDFQKGDIAEGYSVSREKKESFPLTVTSAQKNPTAFYLCASNPLDRGRNTEAFFGQGTRLTVV.

This chain links TRBV4-2 with TRBJ2-7; as DNA is missing, the TRBD2 call by TCRdb cannot be tested. From germline, CDR1 is LGHNA and CDR2 YNFKEQ. This CDR3 is 14 amino acids long. The CDR3 is CASSPIREKYEQYF.

The chain couples TRBV18 to TRBJ2-7; absent DNA, TCRdb's TRBD1 call cannot be checked. Germline CDR1 reads KGHSH; CDR2 reads LQKENI. CDR3 size: 17 residues. CDR3 residues: CASSPCDDRTGDYEQYF.

The CDR3 spells CASRVRMDNEQFF. The gene calls are TRBV28 and TRBJ2-1. Germline loops: CDR1 MDHEN, CDR2 SYDVKM. The CDR3 runs to 13 residues.

The CDR3 spells CASSPRTGGVDNEQFF. This chain links TRBV5-4 with TRBJ2-1; lacking DNA, the TRBD1 call made by TCRdb goes unchecked. The CDR3 length is 16 residues. The V gene's germline CDR1 is SGHNT and CDR2 YYREEE (reference sequence).

The chain combines TRBV12-3 or TRBV12-4 with TRBJ2-7; the D call of TRBD2 rests on TCRdb alone, since no DNA is present to check it. The CDR3 runs to 16 residues. CDR3 amino acids: CASSLTLGGISYEQYF.

This chain joins TRBV6-2 or TRBV6-3 and TRBJ2-1. The CDR3 extends over 15 amino acids. From germline, CDR1 is MNHEY and CDR2 SVGEGT. This CDR3 is CASSYYAIGSDEQFF.

CDR3 region: CAIGLGGEQYF. This chain links TRBV10-3 with TRBJ2-7; as DNA is missing, the TRBD1 call by TCRdb cannot be tested. There are 11 residues in the CDR3. The germline gives CDR1 ENHRY, CDR2 SYGVKD.

V is TRBV20-1 and J is TRBJ2-1; with no DNA, the TCRdb D assignment of TRBD1 cannot be verified. This CDR3 region has 16 residues. Germline V gene lookup returns CDR1 DFQATT and CDR2 SNEGSKA (reference sequence). The CDR3 sequence is CSARVDGGVSYNEQFF.

The CDR3 sequence is CASSKAGQEEETQYF. The chain recombines TRBV28 with TRBJ2-5; absent DNA, TCRdb's TRBD1 call cannot be checked. The CDR3 runs 15 residues. The germline V gene encodes CDR1 MDHEN and CDR2 SYDVKM.

The V and J genes are TRBV2 and TRBJ2-7; there is no DNA to check the TCRdb D call of TRBD1. CDR3 length: 14 amino acids. Germline V lookup: CDR1 SNHLY, CDR2 FYNNEI. This chain's CDR3 is CASSEGAPPYEQYF. The full variable domain, completed using reference TRBV2 and TRBJ2-7, is EPEVTQTPSHQVTQMGQEVILRCVPISNHLYFYWYRQILGQKVEFLVSFYNNEISEKSEIFDDQFSVERPDGSNFTLKIRSTKLEDSAMYFCASSEGAPPYEQYFGPGTRLTVT.

This sequence joins TRBV29-1 and TRBJ1-2. Germline assignment: CDR1 SQVTM and CDR2 ANQGSEA. This CDR3 is 12 amino acids long. The chain's CDR3 is CSVEGLNYGYTF.

The J gene is TRBJ2-3, the V gene TRBV14; lacking DNA, the TRBD1 call made by TCRdb goes unchecked. Per the germline V gene, CDR1 is SGHDN and CDR2 is FVKESK. The CDR3 sequence is 15 residues long. CDR3 sequence reads: CASSQAGASTDTQYF.

The chain recombines TRBV11-2 with TRBJ1-2. The germline V gene has CDR1 SGHAT and CDR2 FQNNGV. CDR3 length equals 12 residues. CDR3 loop: CASSFGGVGYTF.

The CDR3 protein is CASNSRGLIHEQYF. The rearrangement joins TRBV7-9 to TRBJ2-7; the TCRdb D gene call, TRBD1, has no DNA to confirm it. This CDR3 is 14 amino acids long. Germline V gene lookup returns CDR1 SEHNR and CDR2 FQNEAQ (reference sequence).

This chain connects TRBV7-8 to TRBJ2-4; TCRdb calls TRBD2, which cannot be checked without DNA. The V gene's germline CDR1 is SGHVS and CDR2 FQNEAQ. The CDR3 runs to 16 residues. CDR3 residues: CASSLGASGTGNIQYF.

This sequence joins TRBV19 and TRBJ1-1; absent DNA, TCRdb's TRBD1 call cannot be checked. CDR1 LNHDA and CDR2 SQIVND come from the germline V gene (reference sequence). The CDR3 covers 12 residues. The CDR3 region is CASFGTVIEAFF.

V is TRBV9 and J is TRBJ2-3; TCRdb lists TRBD2, though no DNA is available to test this call. The CDR3 consists of 16 residues. The germline V gene encodes CDR1 SGDLS and CDR2 YYNGEE. The CDR3 region is CASSAGTSGVQDTQYF.

The chain links TRBV4-2 to TRBJ1-6; the D call from TCRdb, TRBD1, cannot be confirmed without DNA. Germline CDR1 is LGHNA and CDR2 is YNFKEQ. This CDR3 has 15 amino acids. The CDR3 sequence is CASSQDLGGNSPLHF.

The chain carries TRBV20-1 and TRBJ2-1; the D call from TCRdb, TRBD1, cannot be confirmed without DNA. This CDR3 contains 12 residues. Germline V gene sequence: CDR1 DFQATT, CDR2 SNEGSKA (reference sequence). CDR3 loop: CSASGQVNEQFF.

The J gene is TRBJ2-3, the V gene TRBV14; lacking DNA, the TRBD1 call made by TCRdb goes unchecked. CDR1 is SGHDN and CDR2 is FVKESK in the germline V gene. The CDR3 length is 14 residues. CDR3 region: CASSPRTGTDTQYF.

This chain links TRBV5-1 with TRBJ2-3; no DNA is available, so the TRBD1 call from TCRdb remains unchecked. This CDR3 is built from 18 residues. From germline, CDR1 is SGHRS and CDR2 YFSETQ. This CDR3 is CASSPWDTLNPPADTQYF.

The chain couples TRBV12-3 or TRBV12-4 to TRBJ1-1; no DNA is available, so the TRBD1 call from TCRdb remains unchecked. This CDR3 has 14 amino acids. The CDR3 sequence: CASRLTGGYTEAFF.

J is TRBJ2-1 and V is TRBV7-2; TCRdb returns TRBD1, unconfirmable since there is no DNA. The CDR3 length is 13 residues. Germline loops: CDR1 SGHTA, CDR2 FQGNSA. The CDR3 protein is CASSLLQGSEQFF.

The J gene is TRBJ1-1, the V gene TRBV27; TCRdb calls TRBD1, which cannot be checked without DNA. CDR1 and CDR2 (germline): MNHEY, SMNVEV (reference sequence). CDR3 length: 14 amino acids. CDR3 residues: CASSLRQGSTEAFF.

The rearrangement uses TRBV7-2 and TRBJ2-7; the D gene TCRdb calls, TRBD1, cannot be checked with no DNA. Germline V gene data show CDR1 as SGHTA and CDR2 as FQGNSA. The CDR3 is 14 amino acids. CDR3 amino acids: CASSPGPSTYEQYF. Complete variable domain (other parts from reference TRBV7-2 and TRBJ2-7): GAGVSQSPSNKVTEKGKDVELRCDPISGHTALYWYRQSLGQGLEFLIYFQGNSAPDKSGLPSDRFSAERTGGSVSTLTIQRTQQEDSAVYLCASSPGPSTYEQYFGPGTRLTVT.

The genes are TRBV7-9 and TRBJ2-7; TCRdb picks TRBD1, but there is no DNA to check that call. This CDR3 has 14 amino acids. Germline CDR1 is SEHNR and CDR2 is FQNEAQ (reference sequence). The CDR3 spells CAGSPRDNSYEQYF.